These T cell receptor beta chains were read from a single sample in a study of cytomegalovirus exposure and HLA in healthy donors. Produced via immunoSEQ multiplex PCR; TCRdb's table is partial and in-frame only. The table lists 200,000 to 250,000 clones, about four fifths of them singletons. Sequenced material: PBMCs. The receptors shown here come from a woman aged 50 to 60 in good health and CMV-seropositive. Each CDR3 is given with its conserved first and last residue. D genes are given only for firm matches. Only some rows state a clone size, as once, few, many or a class for expanded clones.

d_call: -; clone_size: -; cdr3_length: 15; j_call: TRBJ1-1; v_call: TRBV5-1; cdr3_aa: CASSLDRSLDAEAFF; cdr3_nt: TGCGCCAGCAGCTTAGACAGGTCGCTAGACGCTGAAGCTTTCTTT
d_call: -; clone_size: once; cdr3_length: 15; j_call: TRBJ2-1; v_call: TRBV5-5; cdr3_aa: CASSLLDGAYNEQFF; cdr3_nt: TGTGCCAGCAGCTTGTTGGACGGGGCCTACAATGAGCAGTTCTTC
d_call: -; clone_size: -; cdr3_length: 12; j_call: TRBJ2-7; v_call: TRBV28; cdr3_aa: CASSLATRYPHF; cdr3_nt: TGTGCCAGCAGTTTAGCGACACGCTACCCTCACTTC
d_call: TRBD2; clone_size: few; cdr3_length: 16; j_call: TRBJ2-1; v_call: TRBV5-1; cdr3_aa: CASSLTSGGLYNEQFF; cdr3_nt: TGCGCCAGCAGCTTGACTAGCGGGGGCCTATACAATGAGCAGTTCTTC
d_call: -; clone_size: -; cdr3_length: 13; j_call: TRBJ1-2; v_call: TRBV5-8; cdr3_aa: CASSLGDNYGYTF; cdr3_nt: TGTGCCAGCAGCTTGGGAGATAACTATGGCTACACCTTC
d_call: -; clone_size: -; cdr3_length: 12; j_call: TRBJ2-7; v_call: TRBV5-6; cdr3_aa: CASSDSAYEQYF; cdr3_nt: TGTGCCAGCAGCGACTCGGCCTACGAGCAGTACTTC
d_call: TRBD1; clone_size: once; cdr3_length: 14; j_call: TRBJ1-2; v_call: TRBV6-1; cdr3_aa: CASSTGTGTYGYTF; cdr3_nt: TGTGCCAGCAGTACCGGGACAGGGACCTATGGCTACACCTTC
d_call: TRBD1; clone_size: -; cdr3_length: 13; j_call: TRBJ1-5; v_call: TRBV5-1; cdr3_aa: CASRQGMNQPQHF; cdr3_nt: TGCGCCAGCCGACAGGGGATGAATCAGCCCCAGCATTTT
d_call: -; clone_size: -; cdr3_length: 14; j_call: TRBJ1-1; v_call: TRBV2; cdr3_aa: CASSVRVMNTEAFF; cdr3_nt: TGTGCCAGCAGTGTCCGGGTTATGAACACTGAAGCTTTCTTT
d_call: TRBD2; clone_size: -; cdr3_length: 15; j_call: TRBJ2-7; v_call: TRBV11-2; cdr3_aa: CASSHIAGSSYEQYF; cdr3_nt: TGTGCCAGCAGCCACATAGCGGGGTCCTCCTACGAGCAGTACTTC
d_call: -; clone_size: -; cdr3_length: 11; j_call: TRBJ1-1; v_call: TRBV11-2; cdr3_aa: CASSLQGPAFF; cdr3_nt: TGTGCCAGCAGCTTACAGGGTCCGGCTTTCTTT
d_call: TRBD1; clone_size: -; cdr3_length: 14; j_call: TRBJ1-2; v_call: TRBV5-6; cdr3_aa: CASSFGAGGFGYTF; cdr3_nt: TGTGCCAGCAGCTTTGGGGCAGGGGGCTTTGGCTACACCTTC
d_call: -; clone_size: -; cdr3_length: 10; j_call: TRBJ1-1; v_call: TRBV6-4; cdr3_aa: CASLRGEAFF; cdr3_nt: TGTGCCAGCTTGCGGGGTGAAGCTTTCTTT
d_call: -; clone_size: -; cdr3_length: 16; j_call: TRBJ2-3; v_call: TRBV7-8; cdr3_aa: CASRRGRGASTDTQYF; cdr3_nt: TGTGCCAGCAGGAGAGGACGGGGAGCTAGCACAGATACGCAGTATTTT
d_call: TRBD1; clone_size: -; cdr3_length: 16; j_call: TRBJ2-2; v_call: TRBV5-6; cdr3_aa: CASSLGGTANTGELFF; cdr3_nt: TGTGCCAGCAGCTTGGGGGGGACAGCGAACACCGGGGAGCTGTTTTTT
d_call: TRBD1; clone_size: -; cdr3_length: 14; j_call: TRBJ2-2; v_call: TRBV30; cdr3_aa: CAWTRTGGFGELFF; cdr3_nt: TGTGCCTGGACCCGGACAGGGGGATTTGGGGAGCTGTTTTTT
d_call: -; clone_size: -; cdr3_length: 12; j_call: TRBJ2-5; v_call: TRBV15; cdr3_aa: CATSRPGETQYF; cdr3_nt: TGTGCCACCAGTCGTCCCGGAGAGACCCAGTACTTC
d_call: -; clone_size: few; cdr3_length: 13; j_call: TRBJ1-5; v_call: TRBV18; cdr3_aa: CASSQGFIQPQHF; cdr3_nt: TGTGCCAGCTCGCAGGGGTTCATTCAGCCCCAGCATTTT
d_call: -; clone_size: -; cdr3_length: 12; j_call: TRBJ1-1; v_call: TRBV29-1; cdr3_aa: CSVGRGNTEAFF; cdr3_nt: TGCAGCGTTGGCCGGGGGAACACTGAAGCTTTCTTT
d_call: TRBD1; clone_size: once; cdr3_length: 15; j_call: TRBJ1-1; v_call: TRBV12-5; cdr3_aa: CASGSGHRGNTEAFF; cdr3_nt: TGTGCTAGTGGTTCCGGTCACAGGGGGAACACTGAAGCTTTCTTT
d_call: -; clone_size: once; cdr3_length: 14; j_call: TRBJ1-1; v_call: TRBV5-1; cdr3_aa: CASNQGFMNTEAFF; cdr3_nt: TGCGCCAGCAATCAGGGGTTTATGAACACTGAAGCTTTCTTT
d_call: -; clone_size: -; cdr3_length: 15; j_call: TRBJ2-2; v_call: TRBV5-6; cdr3_aa: CASSLSVASTGELFF; cdr3_nt: TGTGCCAGCAGCTTAAGTGTGGCCAGCACCGGGGAGCTGTTTTTT
d_call: -; clone_size: -; cdr3_length: 13; j_call: TRBJ2-4; v_call: TRBV7-3; cdr3_aa: CASSLAAGNIQYF; cdr3_nt: TGTGCCAGCAGCTTAGCGGCGGGGAACATTCAGTACTTC
d_call: TRBD1; clone_size: -; cdr3_length: 16; j_call: TRBJ2-6; v_call: TRBV19; cdr3_aa: CASKLETGAGANVLTF; cdr3_nt: TGTGCGTCAAAACTAGAGACAGGGGCTGGGGCCAACGTCCTGACTTTC
d_call: -; clone_size: -; cdr3_length: 14; j_call: TRBJ2-3; v_call: TRBV5-4; cdr3_aa: CASQVGGVTDTQYF; cdr3_nt: TGTGCCAGCCAGGTCGGGGGAGTCACAGATACGCAGTATTTT
d_call: -; clone_size: -; cdr3_length: 14; j_call: TRBJ1-6; v_call: TRBV19; cdr3_aa: CASSMEQLNSPLHF; cdr3_nt: TGTGCCAGTAGTATGGAGCAGCTCAATTCACCCCTCCACTTT
d_call: -; clone_size: -; cdr3_length: 16; j_call: TRBJ1-1; v_call: TRBV4-2; cdr3_aa: CASSQVYRGMNTEAFF; cdr3_nt: TGTGCCAGCAGCCAAGTTTACCGTGGCATGAACACTGAAGCTTTCTTT
d_call: -; clone_size: -; cdr3_length: 14; j_call: TRBJ2-2; v_call: TRBV6-1; cdr3_aa: CASCRMKVTGELFF; cdr3_nt: TGTGCCAGCTGCAGGATGAAAGTCACCGGGGAGCTGTTTTTT
d_call: TRBD1; clone_size: -; cdr3_length: 15; j_call: TRBJ1-5; v_call: TRBV19; cdr3_aa: CASSRDRGPNQPQHF; cdr3_nt: TGTGCCAGTAGTAGAGACAGGGGGCCGAATCAGCCCCAGCATTTT
d_call: -; clone_size: -; cdr3_length: 14; j_call: TRBJ2-7; v_call: TRBV7-2; cdr3_aa: CASSLVWGVSEQYF; cdr3_nt: TGTGCCAGCAGCTTAGTTTGGGGCGTTAGCGAGCAGTACTTC
d_call: -; clone_size: -; cdr3_length: 15; j_call: TRBJ1-2; v_call: TRBV5-1; cdr3_aa: CASSLVAGANYGYTF; cdr3_nt: TGCGCCAGCAGCTTGGTTGCGGGGGCGAACTATGGCTACACCTTC
d_call: TRBD1; clone_size: -; cdr3_length: 14; j_call: TRBJ1-2; v_call: TRBV27; cdr3_aa: CASSLEGTGGGYTF; cdr3_nt: TGTGCCAGCAGCCTCGAGGGGACAGGAGGTGGCTACACCTTC
d_call: TRBD1; clone_size: once; cdr3_length: 15; j_call: TRBJ2-5; v_call: TRBV6-6; cdr3_aa: CASSYWGQARETQYF; cdr3_nt: TGTGCCAGCAGTTACTGGGGACAGGCAAGAGAGACCCAGTACTTC
d_call: -; clone_size: -; cdr3_length: 14; j_call: TRBJ2-5; v_call: TRBV5-1; cdr3_aa: CASSRRDSEETQYF; cdr3_nt: TGCGCCAGCAGCCGTCGGGACTCCGAGGAGACCCAGTACTTC